This T cell receptor beta chain came from a study of Graves' ophthalmopathy and Graves' hyperthyroidism. Overall study results and limits: Stable hyperthyroidism and ophthalmopathy were told apart by a 13-signature model, which achieved about 90% sensitivity and around 77% specificity. Blood shared most expanded thyroid clonotypes above 0.001 frequency. With 70.59% sensitivity and 72% to 80% specificity, the model predicted ophthalmopathy progression.

With 4 bases clipped from V and 0 bases from J, the junction kept 8 bases outside the gene matches. CDR1 is LGHNA, CDR2 YNFKEQ, per germline. The CDR3 spans 16 residues. Of note for this clonotype: Its specificity is not known.

Amplification targeted the TCR beta CDR3 regions, with RNA transcripts as the source material. HTBI-primed first-round RT-PCR preceded second-round multiplex PCR. TCRdb independently ran MiXCR on the multiplex PCR reads; one entry per CDR3 protein. The sample records 500,000 to 600,000 distinct CDR3 sequences, under 45% being singletons. The evidence that diagnosis relied on was clinical symptoms, serum thyroxine, TRAb, thyroid ultrasound and orbital computed tomography. The TCR comes from an adult man with Graves' hyperthyroidism. The sequencing input was peripheral blood or thyroid tissue (not recorded which). The chain carries TRBV4-2 and TRBJ1-1, with 7 bases lining up with TRBD1. CDR3 protein: CASSPEGQFMNTEAFF. The CDR3 DNA sequence: TGTGCCAGCAGCCCGGAGGGACAGTTCATGAACACTGAAGCTTTCTTT.